The 18 T cell receptor beta chains below all came from one sample that was sequenced in a study of blood T cell repertoires in COVID-19. The data were produced by immunoSEQ multiplex PCR, yet TCRdb's version contains in-frame clones alone and is incomplete. The profile covers roughly 250,000 clones, with 82% appearing a single time and 4.5% to 6% taken by the ten largest. Sequencing used peripheral blood. The receptors were gathered from an elderly woman with active or convalescent COVID-19.

This rearrangement joins TRBV6-1 to TRBJ2-4, with D possibly being TRBD2 (6 bases). There are 15 residues in the CDR3. The V and J ends lost 3 bases and 0 bases respectively, with 9 bases between them. Germline CDR1 and CDR2: MNHNS and SASEGT. CDR3 nucleotides: TGTGCCAGCAGTGATGGAGGGGTAGCCAAAAACATTCAGTACTTC. It codes for CASSDGGVAKNIQYF.

A few counts support this clone. This sequence joins TRBV27 and TRBJ1-1; a possible D gene is TRBD1 (5 bases). The CDR3 extends over 13 amino acids. Germline V gives CDR1 MNHEY, CDR2 SMNVEV (reference sequence). The V and J ends lost 5 bases and 5 bases respectively, with 12 bases between them. The CDR3 spells CASSVIRETEAFF. DNA of the CDR3: TGTGCCAGCAGTGTTATCAGGGAAACTGAAGCTTTCTTT.

This clone was counted a single time. The genes are TRBV7-9 and TRBJ1-4; 9 nucleotides match TRBD1. Trimming cost V 4 bases and J 7 bases; bases outside gene matches: 4. The CDR3 contains 14 residues. Germline assignment: CDR1 SEHNR and CDR2 FQNEAQ (reference sequence). The CDR3 sequence: CASSSGTGLEKLFF. CDR3 in DNA: TGTGCCAGCAGCTCCGGGACAGGGCTTGAAAAACTGTTTTTT.

The chain recombines TRBV11-2 with TRBJ2-2; 12 bases are a match to TRBD2. CDR1 and CDR2 (germline): SGHAT, FQNNGV. CDR3 length equals 18 residues. The V gene end was trimmed by 4 bases and the J gene end by 6 bases; junction bases not matched to a gene: 12. CDR3 in DNA: TGTGCCAGCAGCTCCCTAGCGGGAGGGCCCGTCGTTGCCGGGGAGCTGTTTTTT. This sequence encodes CASSSLAGGPVVAGELFF.

This clone was recorded only once. CDR3 in amino acids: CASSLVSVDTGELFF. CDR3 nucleotides: TGTGCCAGCAGCTTAGTGTCGGTGGACACCGGGGAGCTGTTTTTT. The chain is built from TRBV7-2 and TRBJ2-2; no reliable D call. The CDR3 sequence is 15 residues long. Germline CDR1 and CDR2: SGHTA and FQGNSA. V lost 1 base and J 3 bases, leaving 9 bases between the germline ends. Drawing the rest from reference TRBV7-2 and TRBJ2-2, the complete variable domain is GAGVSQSPSNKVTEKGKDVELRCDPISGHTALYWYRQSLGQGLEFLIYFQGNSAPDKSGLPSDRFSAERTGGSVSTLTIQRTQQEDSAVYLCASSLVSVDTGELFFGEGSRLTVL.

Ten or more counts support this clone. The V gene is TRBV4-2, the J gene TRBJ2-3, with 16 bases matching TRBD2. The length of the CDR3 is 15 residues. Germline CDR1 and CDR2: LGHNA and YNFKEQ. J lost 9 bases, V lost 2 bases, and 2 bases had no gene match. CDR3 nucleotide sequence: TGTGCCAGCAGCCAACCGGGACTAGCGGGGGGGACGCAGTATTTT. It specifies CASSQPGLAGGTQYF.

The V call is TRBV28, the J call TRBJ2-1; 8 bases fit TRBD1. Trimming took 6 bases from V and 4 from J; bases not matched to a gene: 5. The CDR3 is 14 residues long. Germline-derived CDR1 and CDR2 are MDHEN and SYDVKM. CDR3 region: CASRRTGQYNEQFF. In nucleotides, the CDR3 is TGTGCCAGCAGGAGGACAGGGCAGTACAATGAGCAGTTCTTC.

The chain uses TRBV23-1 and TRBJ2-4; D might be TRBD1 (5 bases). TRBV23-1 counts as an open reading frame of uncertain function. The germline V and J ends were trimmed by 8 bases and 0 bases, with 17 bases remaining between them. CDR3 length: 16 residues. The CDR3 loop reads CASLITGILAKNIQYF. DNA for the CDR3: TGCGCCAGCCTAATAACAGGTATCCTAGCCAAAAACATTCAGTACTTC.

This clone was detected a few times. The CDR3 reads CATTLGFRTDTQYF. The CDR3 DNA reads TGTGCCACAACCCTCGGTTTTCGCACAGATACGCAGTATTTT. V usage is TRBV19 and J usage is TRBJ2-3; D is unresolved. V was clipped by 10 bases and J by 1 base, with 15 bases between them. CDR3 length: 14 amino acids. CDR1 and CDR2 from the germline V gene are LNHDA and SQIVND (reference sequence).

This sequence joins TRBV4-2 and TRBJ2-1, with TRBD2 matching 8 bases. The CDR3 is 15 amino acids. J gave up 4 bases and V 3 bases, and 5 bases lay outside the gene matches. From germline, CDR1 is LGHNA and CDR2 YNFKEQ. In nucleotides, the CDR3 is TGTGCCAGCAGCCAGACCGGGACTAGGTACAATGAGCAGTTCTTC. Translation: CASSQTGTRYNEQFF.

The chain combines TRBV7-9 with TRBJ1-5; 12 bases are a match to TRBD1. CDR3 length: 16 amino acids. From germline, CDR1 is SEHNR and CDR2 FQNEAQ (reference sequence). V was clipped by 5 bases and J by 6 bases; unmatched bases: 8. The CDR3: CASSGSGTGGGQPQHF. In nucleotides, the CDR3 is TGTGCCAGCAGCGGATCCGGGACAGGGGGCGGTCAGCCCCAGCATTTT.

This chain uses TRBV24-1 with TRBJ2-1; 11 nucleotides line up with TRBD2. CDR3 size: 17 residues. Per germline, CDR1 KGHDR and CDR2 SFDVKD. The V gene end was trimmed by 4 bases and the J gene end by 1 base; junction bases not matched to a gene: 5. The CDR3 is CATSDPLAGGSYNEQFF. The DNA of the CDR3 is TGTGCCACCAGTGACCCTTTAGCGGGAGGGTCCTACAATGAGCAGTTCTTC.

The rearrangement uses TRBV18 and TRBJ1-3; D possibly corresponds to TRBD1 (5 bases). Trimming shortened V by 2 bases and J by 0 bases, and 11 bases separated the two germline ends. CDR3 length: 16 residues. Germline V lookup: CDR1 KGHSH, CDR2 LQKENI. CDR3 nucleotides: TGTGCCAGCTCACCAAGGGGTTTGAGCTCTGGAAACACCATATATTTT. This sequence encodes CASSPRGLSSGNTIYF.

V usage is TRBV5-8 and J usage is TRBJ1-5; D might be TRBD1 (6 bases). Trimming removed 4 bases from V and 0 bases from J, with 14 bases in between. This CDR3 has 16 amino acids. Germline CDR1 is SGHTS and CDR2 is YDEGEE. CDR3 coding DNA: TGTGCCAGCAGCATGCGGACAGTACTTAGCAATCAGCCCCAGCATTTT. Protein product: CASSMRTVLSNQPQHF.

The V gene is TRBV4-1, the J gene TRBJ1-2; weak D call: TRBD1 (5 bases). Germline V gene data show CDR1 as MGHRA and CDR2 as YSYEKL. This CDR3 contains 13 residues. Trimming pared 5 bases from V and 5 bases from J, leaving 12 bases between. Here the CDR3 reads CASSSSGGYGYTF. In DNA, the CDR3 is TGCGCCAGCAGCTCATCTGGGGGGTATGGCTACACCTTC.

CDR3 coding DNA: TGTGCCACCAGCAGAGGCTTACAAACCATGAACACTGAAGCTTTCTTT. Protein product: CATSRGLQTMNTEAFF. The chain recombines TRBV15 with TRBJ1-1; no reliable D call. Germline values: CDR1 LNHNV, CDR2 YYDKDF (reference sequence). This CDR3 spans 16 amino acids. Trimming removed 1 base from V and 0 bases from J, with 12 bases in between.

The genes are TRBV30 and TRBJ1-2; 7 nucleotides match TRBD1. This CDR3 is 14 amino acids long. The trim removed 4 bases at V and 7 bases at J, leaving 12 bases unmatched. The V gene's germline CDR1 is GTSNPN and CDR2 SVGIG (reference sequence). CDR3 residues: CAWTPKGAGSGYTF. CDR3 in DNA: TGTGCCTGGACCCCCAAGGGGGCTGGTAGTGGCTACACCTTC.

This clone has a handful of counts. The V gene is TRBV27, the J gene TRBJ2-7; 9 bases align to TRBD1. CDR3 size: 14 residues. CDR1 MNHEY and CDR2 SMNVEV come from the germline V gene (reference sequence). V lost 4 bases, J lost 3 bases, and 4 bases stayed unmatched. CDR3 coding DNA: TGTGCCAGCAGTTCAGGACAGGGGATCTACGAGCAGTACTTC. Translating gives CASSSGQGIYEQYF.